The 10 T cell receptor beta chains listed next were all sequenced from one sample in a study of beta chain features in type 1 diabetes. Isolated RNA was reverse transcribed in full, so expressed TCRB transcripts were sequenced. Produced via immunoSEQ multiplex PCR; TCRdb's table is partial and in-frame only. The sample has fewer than 500,000 clones; about 14% are singletons. Sequences were obtained from naive CD4+ T cells from blood. These TCRs come from a man younger than 45 in good health.

Comments on this clone: The same CDR3 is also encoded by other DNA sequences in this sample. This chain joins TRBV7-8 and TRBJ2-3; 10 positions agree with TRBD2. This CDR3 has 16 amino acids. V trimming: 2 bases; J trimming: 1 base; junction bases outside the gene matches: 3. CDR1 and CDR2 from the germline V gene are SGHVS and FQNEAQ. The CDR3 DNA is TGTGCCAGCAGCTTACGGCTAGCGGGGGGCACAGATACGCAGTATTTT. As protein: CASSLRLAGGTDTQYF. Drawing the rest from reference TRBV7-8 and TRBJ2-3, the complete variable domain is GAGVSQSPRYKVAKRGQDVALRCDPISGHVSLFWYQQALGQGPEFLTYFQNEAQLDKSGLPSDRFFAERPEGSVSTLKIQRTQQEDSAVYLCASSLRLAGGTDTQYFGPGTRLTVL.

This clone was seen a handful of times. The chain joins TRBV27 to TRBJ2-7; the D gene is possibly TRBD1 (5 bases). The length of the CDR3 is 13 residues. Germline CDR1 reads MNHEY; CDR2 reads SMNVEV (reference sequence). V gave up 5 bases and J gave up 2 bases, with 10 bases separating them. The CDR3 spells CASSPAGTYEQYV. Here the CDR3 DNA reads TGTGCCAGCAGTCCCGCAGGGACCTACGAGCAGTACGTC.

In nucleotides, the CDR3 is TGCAGCGTGAACGGGATCCGCGGCGGGGAGCTGTTTTTT. Translation: CSVNGIRGGELFF. This chain uses TRBV29-1 with TRBJ2-2, with D maybe TRBD2 (5 bases). Deletions cut 6 bases from V and 7 bases from J, with 15 bases between. Germline CDR1 is SQVTM and CDR2 is ANQGSEA. CDR3 size: 13 residues.

The chain uses TRBV5-6 and TRBJ2-7, with D possibly matching TRBD1 (6 bases). Germline CDR1 SGHDT, CDR2 YYEEEE. V lost 3 bases and J 0 bases, leaving 13 bases between the germline ends. This CDR3 has 15 amino acids. CDR3 protein: CASSSPKQGSYEQYF. CDR3 sequence (DNA): TGTGCCAGCAGCTCCCCAAAACAGGGCTCCTACGAGCAGTACTTC.

Only a few counts were recorded for this clone. The chain links TRBV28 to TRBJ2-7, with 8 nucleotides matching TRBD1. CDR1 is MDHEN, CDR2 SYDVKM, per germline. Germline trimming cut 5 bases from V and 6 bases from J; bases unmatched to any gene: 6. CDR3 length equals 13 residues. Here the CDR3 reads CASSRQGMGEQYF. In nucleotides, the CDR3 is TGTGCCAGCAGTCGACAGGGGATGGGCGAGCAGTACTTC.

The rearrangement uses TRBV30 and TRBJ2-5, with D maybe TRBD1 (6 bases). Trimming removed 3 bases from V and 0 bases from J, with 23 bases in between. From germline, CDR1 is GTSNPN and CDR2 SVGIG (reference sequence). The CDR3 length is 18 residues. CDR3 coding DNA: TGTGCCTGGAGCGAACTCTCTGGACAGCCGAAGTACCAAGAGACCCAGTACTTC. This codes for CAWSELSGQPKYQETQYF.

This clone was seen a few times. V and J are TRBV20-1 and TRBJ1-2; D gene uncertain. The CDR3 spans 11 residues. V lost 0 bases, J lost 8 bases, and 7 bases lay in between. Germline V gene sequence: CDR1 DFQATT, CDR2 SNEGSKA (reference sequence). In DNA form, the CDR3 reads TGCAGTGCTAGAGATTCGGAAGGCTACACCTTC. Translation: CSARDSEGYTF.

The CDR3 is CASSLRSRGGANVLTF. CDR3 sequence (DNA): TGTGCCAGCAGCTTAAGATCTCGAGGGGGGGCCAACGTCCTGACTTTC. V and J are TRBV7-9 and TRBJ2-6; possible D gene TRBD2, 5 bases. The CDR3 contains 16 residues. The germline V gene encodes CDR1 SEHNR and CDR2 FQNEAQ (reference sequence). The V and J ends lost 2 bases and 4 bases respectively, with 12 bases between them.

The chain recombines TRBV5-1 with TRBJ2-5, with D perhaps being TRBD1 or TRBD2 (5 bases each). Per germline, CDR1 SGHRS and CDR2 YFSETQ. The V end was cut by 0 bases, the J end by 2 bases, with 17 bases between. The CDR3 runs 17 residues. This chain's CDR3 is CASSLVTGAAYQETQYF. CDR3 sequence (DNA): TGCGCCAGCAGCTTGGTAACCGGGGCAGCATATCAAGAGACCCAGTACTTC.

This chain uses TRBV7-8 with TRBJ2-1, with a possible D match to TRBD2 (6 bases). The germline CDR1 and CDR2 sequences are SGHVS and FQNEAQ. Deletions cut 5 bases from V and 8 bases from J, with 16 bases between. The CDR3 consists of 14 residues. As DNA, the CDR3 is TGTGCCAGCAGCCCCAGACTAGTTCTCGATGAGCAGTTCTTC. Translated, it gives CASSPRLVLDEQFF.